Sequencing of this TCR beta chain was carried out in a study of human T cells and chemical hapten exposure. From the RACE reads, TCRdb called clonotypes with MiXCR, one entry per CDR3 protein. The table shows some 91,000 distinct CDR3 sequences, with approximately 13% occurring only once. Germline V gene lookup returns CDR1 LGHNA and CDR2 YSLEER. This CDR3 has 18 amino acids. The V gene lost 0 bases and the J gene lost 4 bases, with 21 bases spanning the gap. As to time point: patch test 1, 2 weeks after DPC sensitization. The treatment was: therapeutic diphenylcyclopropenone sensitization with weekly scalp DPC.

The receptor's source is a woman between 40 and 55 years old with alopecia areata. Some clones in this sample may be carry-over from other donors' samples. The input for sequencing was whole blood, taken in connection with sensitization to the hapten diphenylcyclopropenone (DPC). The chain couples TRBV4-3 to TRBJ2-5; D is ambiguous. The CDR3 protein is CASSQDLVGVGGVETQYF. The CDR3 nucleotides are TGCGCCAGCAGCCAAGATTTGGTTGGCGTGGGTGGCGTAGAGACCCAGTACTTC.